Listed below are T cell receptor beta chains from one sample, sequenced in a study of shared clonotypes between healthy human individuals. Using immunoSEQ multiplex PCR, the repertoire was profiled, and TCRdb retains in-frame clones only, with some absent. This sample yields about 750,000 clones, of which almost 95% are seen a single time; around 24% belongs to the top ten. The sample taken for sequencing was naive CD8+ T cells sorted from blood. These receptors originate from a man younger than 45 in good health. Each CDR3 is given with its conserved first and last residue. A D gene is named only where the DNA matches it firmly. Only some rows state a clone size, as once, few, many or a class for expanded clones.

CDR3nt,CDR3aa,abundance,j_gene,v_gene,d_gene
TGTGCCAGTAGTATGAGACAGGGGTGGCCGGATCAGCCCCAGCATTTT,CASSMRQGWPDQPQHF,NA,TRBJ1-5,TRBV19,TRBD1
TGTGCCAGCAGCTTCCGCACAGATACGCAGTATTTT,CASSFRTDTQYF,NA,TRBJ2-3,TRBV7-9,NA
TGCAGCGTTGTTGCGATTAACACTGAAGCTTTCTTT,CSVVAINTEAFF,NA,TRBJ1-1,TRBV29-1,NA
TGTGCCAGCAGTGGGGGGGGAGCGTCTGGAAACACCATATATTTT,CASSGGGASGNTIYF,NA,TRBJ1-3,TRBV25-1,NA
TGTGCCAGCAGCTTATTTCTCTTAGGGACCGCGTCCGACAATGAGCAGTTCTTC,CASSLFLLGTASDNEQFF,NA,TRBJ2-1,TRBV7-3,NA
TGTGCCAGCACATCACTAACGACAATAGGACCCGCGGGCGGGGTCAATGAGCAGTTCTTC,CASTSLTTIGPAGGVNEQFF,NA,TRBJ2-1,TRBV27,NA
TGTGCCAGCAGCGTGGGCGAGCGGAGTTGGTACCAAGAGACCCAGTACTTC,CASSVGERSWYQETQYF,NA,TRBJ2-5,TRBV9,NA
TGTGCCAGCAGCTTAGTTGGCCTCTCGAACTATGGCTACACCTTC,CASSLVGLSNYGYTF,once,TRBJ1-2,TRBV7-9,NA
TGTGCCAGCAGCCCGGACACCACGGGCACCGGGGAGCTGTTTTTT,CASSPDTTGTGELFF,NA,TRBJ2-2,TRBV7-2,NA
TGTGCCACCAGCAGAGCCCCTCGGGACTCAACCTACAATGAGCAGTTCTTC,CATSRAPRDSTYNEQFF,NA,TRBJ2-1,TRBV15,NA
TGTGCCAGCAGCGTAGCCGAGGTCCCTGTCGGCGACGAGCAGTACTTC,CASSVAEVPVGDEQYF,once,TRBJ2-7,TRBV9,NA
TGTGCCAGCACCCGGACAGATAACTATGGCTACACCTTC,CASTRTDNYGYTF,NA,TRBJ1-2,TRBV6-1,NA
TGTGCCAGCTCGGGACAGGGGGCCGAAGCTTTCTTT,CASSGQGAEAFF,once,TRBJ1-1,TRBV9,TRBD1
TGTGCCAGCAGTTACTCGACAGGGGGCGCAACCAATGAGCAGTTCTTC,CASSYSTGGATNEQFF,NA,TRBJ2-1,TRBV6-5,TRBD1
TGTGCCAGCAGTTTTGGGACTAGCGGGAGATTATACAATGAGCAGTTCTTC,CASSFGTSGRLYNEQFF,once,TRBJ2-1,TRBV28,TRBD2
TGTGCCAGCAGCTTAAGGAGCGGGAGGTCCTACGAGCAGTACTTC,CASSLRSGRSYEQYF,NA,TRBJ2-7,TRBV7-9,TRBD2
TGTGCCAGCAGCGTAGAGGGAAACACTGAAGCTTTCTTT,CASSVEGNTEAFF,NA,TRBJ1-1,TRBV9,NA
TGTGCCAGTAGTATTGGGGTAGTCACCGGGGAGCTGTTTTTT,CASSIGVVTGELFF,NA,TRBJ2-2,TRBV19,NA
TGTGCCAGCAGCACAGGGACAGGGGGTTTCCTTGGATCCTACGAGCAGTACTTC,CASSTGTGGFLGSYEQYF,NA,TRBJ2-7,TRBV5-8,TRBD1
TGTGGGCCTAACCCCGTAAAAAACTACGAGCAGTACTTC,CGPNPVKNYEQYF,NA,TRBJ2-7,TRBV28,NA
TGTGCCAGCAGCTTGAAGCAGGGCCCGCGGAGAAACATTCAGTACTTC,CASSLKQGPRRNIQYF,NA,TRBJ2-4,TRBV7-9,NA
TGCGCCAGCAGCTTGACAGCGGAGAGCTCCTACGAGCAGTACTTC,CASSLTAESSYEQYF,NA,TRBJ2-7,TRBV5-1,NA
TGTGCCAGCAGTTGGGGTTTCTCCGGGACCCCCTCGTTGAAGGATGAGCAGTTCTTC,CASSWGFSGTPSLKDEQFF,NA,TRBJ2-1,TRBV28,NA
TGCGCCAGCAGCCAAGATCGGGGACTTTACAATGAGCAGTTCTTC,CASSQDRGLYNEQFF,NA,TRBJ2-1,TRBV4-3,NA
TGTGCCAGCAGCTTAGAAAGGCCCGGGACAGGGGGCGGAGAGACCCAGTACTTC,CASSLERPGTGGGETQYF,NA,TRBJ2-5,TRBV7-6,TRBD1
TGTGCCAGCAGCCCCTTAACGGACAGAAACACCATATATTTT,CASSPLTDRNTIYF,NA,TRBJ1-3,TRBV14,NA